These 32 T cell receptor beta chains were sequenced from one sample in a study of blood T cell repertoires in COVID-19. The assay was immunoSEQ multiplex PCR, and TCRdb's table has in-frame clones only and misses some. The data contain 200,000 to 300,000 clones, roughly nine tenths of them singletons. What was sequenced was PBMCs or T cells enriched from blood (not recorded which). Receptors were obtained from a woman younger than 30 who had recovered from COVID-19.

For this clone: This specimen includes other DNA sequences encoding the same CDR3. The chain is built from TRBV27 and TRBJ2-3; D might be TRBD1 (5 bases). The CDR3 has 11 residues. Deletions cut 4 bases from V and 6 bases from J, with 5 bases between. Germline-derived CDR1 and CDR2 are MNHEY and SMNVEV (reference sequence). The CDR3 nucleotides read TGTGCCAGCAGTTACAGGGATACGCAGTATTTT. Its translation is CASSYRDTQYF.

CDR3 bases: TGCGCCAGCAGCTTGGCCTCAGATACGCAGTATTTT. Translated, it gives CASSLASDTQYF. The V and J genes are TRBV5-1 and TRBJ2-3, with D uncertain. The V end lost 0 bases, the J end lost 4 bases, and 3 bases lay between the germline ends. Germline V gives CDR1 SGHRS, CDR2 YFSETQ. The CDR3 is made up of 12 amino acids.

This clone was detected a few times. The chain uses TRBV11-2 and TRBJ2-5; 7 nucleotides agree with TRBD2. This CDR3 has 15 residues. Trimming at V came to 5 bases and at J to 5 bases, leaving 11 bases not matched to a gene. Looked up from germline, CDR1 is SGHAT and CDR2 is FQNNGV. CDR3 coding DNA: TGTGCCAGCAGCCCCTTAGGGAGGGGAGGCGAGACCCAGTACTTC. Its protein is CASSPLGRGGETQYF.

This chain links TRBV12-5 with TRBJ1-3; TRBD1 agrees at 7 bases. Germline V gives CDR1 LGHNT, CDR2 FRNRAP. Trimming removed 1 base from V and 8 bases from J; junction bases left unmatched: 8. The CDR3 totals 15 residues. The CDR3 DNA follows: TGTGCTAGTGGTTTGGGTCAACAGGGGATAGACACCATATATTTT. Translation: CASGLGQQGIDTIYF.

The chain carries TRBV10-3 and TRBJ1-4; unclear D gene. Trimming took 4 bases from V and 6 from J, leaving 15 bases between them. Per germline, CDR1 ENHRY and CDR2 SYGVKD. The CDR3 consists of 15 residues. In DNA form, the CDR3 reads TGTGCCATCAGTGTTAATTTACAGAGGGATGAAAAACTGTTTTTT. As protein: CAISVNLQRDEKLFF.

The J gene is TRBJ1-2, the V gene TRBV24-1, with 7 nucleotides matching TRBD1. V lost 3 bases, J lost 8 bases, and 5 bases stayed unmatched. The CDR3 extends over 13 amino acids. CDR1 KGHDR and CDR2 SFDVKD come from the germline V gene. The DNA of the CDR3 is TGTGCCACCAGTGATACAGGGGTGCGCGGCTACACCTTC. Translating it yields CATSDTGVRGYTF.

The gene calls are TRBV15 and TRBJ1-2; TRBD1 agrees at 7 bases. After removal of 8 bases from V and 3 bases from J, the junction contained 6 bases not matched to a gene. Germline V gene lookup returns CDR1 LNHNV and CDR2 YYDKDF (reference sequence). This CDR3 region has 13 residues. The CDR3 coding sequence is TGTGCCACCCATGGGGACAGCTACTATGGCTACACCTTC. Protein product: CATHGDSYYGYTF.

The chain is built from TRBV19 and TRBJ1-5; 8 nucleotides match TRBD1. Germline assignment: CDR1 LNHDA and CDR2 SQIVND (reference sequence). The CDR3 covers 14 residues. Unmatched junction bases numbered 2, after V lost 3 bases and J lost 4 bases. The CDR3: CASSMDRENQPQHF. CDR3 DNA sequence: TGTGCCAGTAGTATGGACAGGGAAAATCAGCCCCAGCATTTT.

V is TRBV3-1 (or the pseudogene TRBV3-2) and J is TRBJ2-7; D unclear. The V and J ends lost 0 bases and 2 bases respectively, with 5 bases between them. From germline, CDR1 is LGHDT and CDR2 YNNKEL (reference sequence). The CDR3 is 13 residues long. CDR3 in amino acids: CASSQDSAYEQYF. The CDR3 coding sequence is TGTGCCAGCAGCCAAGACTCGGCCTACGAGCAGTACTTC.

The gene calls are TRBV19 and TRBJ2-2; D perhaps matches TRBD2 (6 bases). CDR3 length: 17 amino acids. Germline CDR1 is LNHDA and CDR2 is SQIVND (reference sequence). V was trimmed by 5 bases and J by 2 bases, leaving 18 bases between them. The CDR3 DNA is TGTGCCAGTAGTCCCACCCGCGGCGGGGAAAACACCGGGGAGCTGTTTTTT. It is translated as CASSPTRGGENTGELFF.

This clone was counted only a few times. The V gene is TRBV7-2, the J gene TRBJ2-1; the D gene is possibly TRBD1 (6 bases). V gave up 2 bases and J gave up 9 bases, with 17 bases separating them. The CDR3 spans 15 residues. CDR1 SGHTA and CDR2 FQGNSA come from the germline V gene. As DNA, the CDR3 is TGTGCCAGCAGCTTAACTGGACAGACGGGTAGTGAGCAGTTCTTC. It codes for CASSLTGQTGSEQFF.

The chain joins TRBV11-2 to TRBJ2-7, with TRBD1 matching 8 bases. Germline V gene sequence: CDR1 SGHAT, CDR2 FQNNGV. Trimming took 5 bases from V and 0 from J; bases not matched to a gene: 15. CDR3 length: 18 amino acids. The CDR3 spells CASSPLGIRDRSSYEQYF. CDR3 DNA sequence: TGTGCCAGCAGCCCATTAGGGATCCGGGACAGGAGCTCCTACGAGCAGTACTTC.

This clone was seen just once. V usage is TRBV5-5 and J usage is TRBJ2-3; TRBD2 might be the D (6 bases). With 4 bases removed from V and 0 bases from J, the gap between germline ends came to 15 bases. The CDR3 sequence is 16 residues long. Germline V gives CDR1 SGHKS, CDR2 YYEKEE (reference sequence). For the CDR3, the DNA is TGTGCCAGCAGCCGGGGGACGGAGTATAGCACAGATACGCAGTATTTT. The encoded protein is CASSRGTEYSTDTQYF.

The genes are TRBV6-5 and TRBJ1-5; a possible D gene is TRBD1 (6 bases). The CDR3 totals 14 residues. CDR1 is MNHEY and CDR2 is SVGAGI in the germline V gene. V lost 9 bases and J lost 2, with 14 bases in between. CDR3 sequence: CASLQGVGNQPQHF. Here the CDR3 DNA reads TGTGCCAGTTTACAGGGTGTAGGCAATCAGCCCCAGCATTTT.

CDR3 sequence (DNA): TGTGCCAGCAGCCACCGACTAGCGGGGATCACAGATACGCAGTATTTT. Its protein is CASSHRLAGITDTQYF. This chain joins TRBV7-2 and TRBJ2-3; 11 bases fit TRBD2. Germline V gene sequence: CDR1 SGHTA, CDR2 FQGNSA. The CDR3 totals 16 residues. Losses at the gene ends were 5 bases for V and 2 bases for J; bases not matched to a gene: 6.

The V call is TRBV7-6, the J call TRBJ1-5, with a weak D call TRBD1 (6 bases). The V end was cut by 5 bases, the J end by 2 bases, with 16 bases between. Germline V CDR1 and CDR2: SGHVS, FNYEAQ. The CDR3 sequence is 16 residues long. CDR3 sequence reads: CASSRGGRRGNQPQHF. CDR3 DNA: TGTGCCAGCAGCCGCGGGGGCAGGAGGGGCAATCAGCCCCAGCATTTT.

V gene TRBV4-1 combines with J gene TRBJ1-2; the D gene is possibly TRBD1 (6 bases). Trimming shortened V by 0 bases and J by 8 bases, and 13 bases separated the two germline ends. Germline assignment: CDR1 MGHRA and CDR2 YSYEKL. CDR3 length: 14 residues. CDR3: CASSQDVGGWGYTF. As DNA, the CDR3 is TGCGCCAGCAGCCAAGATGTAGGGGGATGGGGCTACACCTTC.

This sequence joins TRBV3-1 (or the pseudogene TRBV3-2) and TRBJ2-2; tentative D call: TRBD1 (7 bases). The CDR3 is 16 residues long. Germline CDR1 LGHDT, CDR2 YNNKEL (reference sequence). Between the trimmed V and J ends, which lost 1 base and 6 bases, there was a span of 15 bases. The CDR3 region has the DNA TGTGCCAGCAGCCAAGGCCCGGCCAGGGGGGCCGGGGAGCTGTTTTTT. Encoded protein: CASSQGPARGAGELFF.

The V and J genes are TRBV4-3 and TRBJ2-5, with TRBD2 identical over 15 bases. Germline trimming cut 4 bases from V and 2 bases from J; bases unmatched to any gene: 2. Germline lookup yields CDR1 LGHNA and CDR2 YSLEER. CDR3 length: 16 residues. CDR3: CASSPGLAGGQETQYF. CDR3 nucleotide sequence: TGCGCCAGCAGCCCGGGACTAGCGGGGGGTCAAGAGACCCAGTACTTC.

In DNA, the CDR3 is TGTGCCAGCAGCCTCAGGCGGGGGCTCACAGATACGCAGTATTTT. It codes for CASSLRRGLTDTQYF. This chain joins TRBV3-1 (or the pseudogene TRBV3-2) and TRBJ2-3; weak D call: TRBD2 (7 bases). V lost 4 bases and J lost 2, with 13 bases in between. Germline values: CDR1 LGHDT, CDR2 YNNKEL (reference sequence). The CDR3 has 15 residues.

The chain is built from TRBV3-1 (or the pseudogene TRBV3-2) and TRBJ1-1, with 9 nucleotides matching TRBD1. V shed 2 bases, J shed 6 bases, and the junction held 4 bases outside the gene matches. Germline CDR1 and CDR2: LGHDT and YNNKEL (reference sequence). The CDR3 length is 14 residues. This CDR3 reads CASSQKDRGAEAFF. The CDR3 region has the DNA TGTGCCAGCAGCCAAAAAGACAGGGGGGCTGAAGCTTTCTTT.

The chain couples TRBV5-4 to TRBJ2-3, with 8 bases that match TRBD2. The ends lost 3 bases at V and 6 bases at J; junction bases unmatched: 9. The CDR3 has 15 amino acids. The germline gives CDR1 SGHNT, CDR2 YYREEE (reference sequence). The CDR3 region has the DNA TGTGCCAGCAGCTCGGGGCGGGGGGTCTCCGATACGCAGTATTTT. Encoded protein: CASSSGRGVSDTQYF.

This clone was recorded a few times. This sample also contains other DNA sequences that code for the same CDR3. The chain combines TRBV28 with TRBJ2-5; D remains unclear. This CDR3 is 12 amino acids long. Looked up from germline, CDR1 is MDHEN and CDR2 is SYDVKM. The V end was cut by 1 base, the J end by 5 bases, with 5 bases between. For the CDR3, the DNA is TGTGCCAGCAGTTTATATCGTGAGACCCAGTACTTC. Amino acid sequence: CASSLYRETQYF.

The J gene is TRBJ1-5, the V gene TRBV12-5; no clear D. This CDR3 spans 20 amino acids. Trimming cost V 1 base and J 0 bases, with 22 bases left between them. The germline V gene has CDR1 LGHNT and CDR2 FRNRAP. The CDR3 is CASGLAWATMHDNSNQPQHF. The CDR3 DNA is TGTGCTAGTGGTTTGGCCTGGGCCACCATGCACGACAATAGCAATCAGCCCCAGCATTTT.

This chain joins TRBV9 and TRBJ2-1; 7 bases fit TRBD1. Germline CDR1 and CDR2: SGDLS and YYNGEE. The CDR3 totals 16 residues. Trimming at V came to 4 bases and at J to 4 bases, leaving 11 bases not matched to a gene. The CDR3 is CASSPPTGHEYNEQFF. CDR3 sequence (DNA): TGTGCCAGCAGCCCGCCGACAGGGCACGAATACAATGAGCAGTTCTTC.

The chain employs TRBV5-4 and TRBJ2-7; D is unresolved. This CDR3 region has 18 residues. CDR1 SGHNT and CDR2 YYREEE come from the germline V gene (reference sequence). V was cut by 7 bases and J by 3 bases, with 29 bases left in between. The CDR3 sequence: CASSEAPVDPQPIYEQYF. In DNA form, the CDR3 reads TGTGCCAGCTCAGAGGCACCGGTAGACCCACAACCGATCTACGAGCAGTACTTC.

The V call is TRBV3-1 (or the pseudogene TRBV3-2), the J call TRBJ2-3; 7 nucleotides agree with TRBD2. Losses at the gene ends were 0 bases for V and 4 bases for J; bases not matched to a gene: 10. CDR3 length: 17 amino acids. Per germline, CDR1 LGHDT and CDR2 YNNKEL (reference sequence). CDR3 region: CASSQDSWTRGPDTQYF. The CDR3 nucleotides are TGTGCCAGCAGCCAAGATAGTTGGACTAGAGGCCCAGATACGCAGTATTTT.

The CDR3 sequence is CASSGRTSGRARGNEQFF. The CDR3 coding sequence is TGTGCCAGCAGCGGCCGGACTAGCGGGAGGGCCAGGGGTAATGAGCAGTTCTTC. The chain joins TRBV7-3 to TRBJ2-1, with 15 bases that match TRBD2. The CDR3 sequence is 18 residues long. Per germline, CDR1 SGHTA and CDR2 FQGTGA. J was trimmed by 7 bases and V by 5 bases; bases with no gene match: 12.

The rearrangement joins TRBV7-9 to TRBJ1-2; D call uncertain. This CDR3 has 14 residues. From germline, CDR1 is SEHNR and CDR2 FQNEAQ (reference sequence). V was cut by 5 bases and J by 1 base, with 11 bases left in between. The CDR3 nucleotides are TGTGCCAGCAGCGTTATACAGATTAACTATGGCTACACCTTC. Its protein product is CASSVIQINYGYTF.

The CDR3 DNA sequence: TGTGCCAGCAGCCCCCATCTAGACAGTTGGGGCGAGGCTTTCTTT. It encodes CASSPHLDSWGEAFF. V is TRBV7-2 and J is TRBJ1-1; weak D call: TRBD1 (5 bases). Trimming removed 5 bases at V and 11 bases at J, with 24 bases between. Germline CDR1 SGHTA, CDR2 FQGNSA. The CDR3 totals 15 residues.

The gene calls are TRBV19 and TRBJ2-1; 8 positions agree with TRBD2. This CDR3 spans 17 amino acids. Germline V gene lookup returns CDR1 LNHDA and CDR2 SQIVND (reference sequence). Trimming cost V 3 bases and J 4 bases; bases outside gene matches: 11. CDR3 residues: CASSIFPAGGGYNEQFF. In DNA, the CDR3 is TGTGCCAGTAGTATTTTCCCGGCGGGAGGTGGTTACAATGAGCAGTTCTTC.

This chain connects TRBV21-1 to TRBJ2-5; TRBD1 is the table's D call, not checked against the DNA. TRBV21-1 represents a pseudogene. The CDR3 totals 17 residues. The CDR3 DNA follows: TGTGCCAGCAGCAAAGGGTCTCGGACAGGCAACCAAGAGACCCAGTACTTC. It is translated as CASSKGSRTGNQETQYF.